These 25 T cell receptor beta chains were all obtained from the same sample, sequenced in a study of shared clonotypes between healthy human individuals. The method was immunoSEQ multiplex PCR; TCRdb's version includes in-frame clones alone and lacks a portion of them. The sample lists about 680,000 clones, around 78% seen once, with around 1.8% in the top ten. Sequencing was done on a sample of memory CD4+ T cells sorted from blood. The subset here: CD45RA-negative fraction. The receptors stem from a woman in her thirties in good health.

This clone was observed many times. Distinct nucleotide sequences in the sample also encode this CDR3. The chain recombines TRBV19 with TRBJ1-5, with D possibly matching TRBD1 (5 bases). This CDR3 has 15 residues. V dropped 5 bases and J dropped 0 bases, with 11 bases sitting between them. The V gene's germline CDR1 is LNHDA and CDR2 SQIVND (reference sequence). CDR3 sequence: CASSPGRHSNQPQHF. CDR3 in DNA: TGTGCCAGTAGTCCAGGGAGGCATAGCAATCAGCCCCAGCATTTT.

As DNA, the CDR3 is TGCAGCGTTGTCCGGGGGACCGGCGGGGAGCAGTACTTC. It codes for CSVVRGTGGEQYF. The genes are TRBV29-1 and TRBJ2-7; possible D gene TRBD2, 6 bases. Trimming stripped 4 bases from V and 7 bases from J, with 17 bases between. Germline V gives CDR1 SQVTM, CDR2 ANQGSEA. This CDR3 is 13 amino acids long.

The J gene is TRBJ2-1, the V gene TRBV27; 10 nucleotides line up with TRBD1. Germline trimming cut 5 bases from V and 8 bases from J; bases unmatched to any gene: 9. The CDR3 spans 15 residues. The germline V gene encodes CDR1 MNHEY and CDR2 SMNVEV (reference sequence). This chain's CDR3 is CASSSPGQGRDEQFF. CDR3 nucleotide sequence: TGTGCCAGCAGTAGCCCGGGACAGGGGCGAGATGAGCAGTTCTTC.

This clone was seen once. This chain joins TRBV29-1 and TRBJ1-3, with unresolved D. V shed 2 bases and J shed 0 bases, with 8 bases lying between them. The CDR3 spans 14 residues. Germline-derived CDR1 and CDR2 are SQVTM and ANQGSEA. The CDR3 loop reads CSVEPRLSGNTIYF. The CDR3 nucleotides are TGCAGCGTTGAACCCAGGCTCTCTGGAAACACCATATATTTT.

The chain couples TRBV7-3 to TRBJ2-2, with 9 bases identical to TRBD1. The CDR3 runs to 17 residues. Germline lookup yields CDR1 SGHTA and CDR2 FQGTGA. After removal of 2 bases from V and 1 base from J, the junction contained 5 bases not matched to a gene. The CDR3 loop reads CASSLQGTGKNTGELFF. The CDR3 bases are TGTGCCAGCAGCTTACAGGGGACAGGGAAGAACACCGGGGAGCTGTTTTTT.

This sequence joins TRBV2 and TRBJ2-1, with D hard to call. Germline CDR1 reads SNHLY; CDR2 reads FYNNEI. The V gene lost 5 bases and the J gene lost 0 bases, with 11 bases spanning the gap. The CDR3 totals 15 residues. The CDR3 nucleotides are TGTGCCAGCAGTCGAACGTCCGGCTCCTACAATGAGCAGTTCTTC. This gives the protein CASSRTSGSYNEQFF.

The chain has TRBV5-1 and TRBJ2-7, with D perhaps given as TRBD1 or TRBD2 (5 bases each). The CDR3 is 13 residues long. Germline loops: CDR1 SGHRS, CDR2 YFSETQ. Between the trimmed V and J ends, which lost 1 base and 8 bases, there was a span of 13 bases. The CDR3 spells CASSLTSGGQQYF. In nucleotides, the CDR3 is TGCGCCAGCAGCTTGACTTCTGGGGGACAGCAGTACTTC.

The genes are TRBV7-9 and TRBJ2-7; D call uncertain. CDR1 and CDR2 (germline): SEHNR, FQNEAQ (reference sequence). The CDR3 consists of 12 residues. V was pared by 5 bases and J by 2 bases, with 7 bases between. CDR3 residues: CASSPRTYEQYF. CDR3 coding DNA: TGTGCCAGCAGCCCGAGAACCTACGAGCAGTACTTC.

This rearrangement joins TRBV2 to TRBJ2-3; 7 bases align to TRBD2. Germline assignment: CDR1 SNHLY and CDR2 FYNNEI. J gave up 1 base and V 0 bases, and 10 bases lay outside the gene matches. The CDR3 contains 18 residues. CDR3: CASSEALRAGAGTDTQYF. In DNA, the CDR3 is TGTGCCAGCAGTGAAGCGCTTCGGGCGGGAGCGGGCACAGATACGCAGTATTTT.

The chain couples TRBV5-1 to TRBJ2-1; 8 bases line up with TRBD2. Germline assignment: CDR1 SGHRS and CDR2 YFSETQ. Losses at the gene ends were 6 bases for V and 4 bases for J; bases not matched to a gene: 9. This CDR3 spans 15 amino acids. CDR3 coding DNA: TGCGCCAGCACGAAGATACTAGCGGATTACAATGAGCAGTTCTTC. Translated, it gives CASTKILADYNEQFF. Variable domain in full (rest from reference TRBV5-1 and TRBJ2-1): KAGVTQTPRYLIKTRGQQVTLSCSPISGHRSVSWYQQTPGQGLQFLFEYFSETQRNKGNFPGRFSGRQFSNSRSEMNVSTLELGDSALYLCASTKILADYNEQFFGPGTRLTVL.

In DNA form, the CDR3 reads TGTGCCAGCAGTGATTTCGGGACGGATGGAAACACCATATATTTT. Translating it yields CASSDFGTDGNTIYF. The V gene is TRBV28, the J gene TRBJ1-3; maybe TRBD1 (5 bases). Deletions cut 5 bases from V and 3 bases from J, with 14 bases between. Germline V gene sequence: CDR1 MDHEN, CDR2 SYDVKM. CDR3 size: 15 residues.

V gene TRBV15 combines with J gene TRBJ1-1; 9 bases line up with TRBD1. The CDR3 runs 14 residues. CDR1 and CDR2 (germline): LNHNV, YYDKDF (reference sequence). Trimming at V came to 4 bases and at J to 1 base, leaving 1 base not matched to a gene. CDR3 in DNA: TGTGCCACCAGCAAGGGACAGGGGAACACTGAAGCTTTCTTT. Amino acid sequence: CATSKGQGNTEAFF.

This clone has only one observation. J is TRBJ2-1 and V is TRBV4-2; 8 nucleotides align to TRBD2. The CDR3 is 19 amino acids. Germline V gives CDR1 LGHNA, CDR2 YNFKEQ. V was clipped by 4 bases and J by 2 bases; unmatched bases: 16. CDR3 sequence: CASSRGVGSGRYAYNEQFF. The CDR3, as DNA: TGTGCCAGCAGCCGGGGGGTAGGCAGCGGGAGATATGCCTACAATGAGCAGTTCTTC.

This chain uses TRBV19 with TRBJ2-7; a weak D match, TRBD2 (5 bases). V was pared by 5 bases and J by 2 bases, with 13 bases between. Germline V lookup: CDR1 LNHDA, CDR2 SQIVND (reference sequence). The CDR3 has 14 residues. This chain's CDR3 is CASSVVSGTYEQYF. Here the CDR3 DNA reads TGTGCCAGTAGTGTTGTTTCGGGGACCTACGAGCAGTACTTC. Looking up the rest from reference TRBV19 and TRBJ2-7 gives the full variable domain: DGGITQSPKYLFRKEGQNVTLSCEQNLNHDAMYWYRQDPGQGLRLIYYSQIVNDFQKGDIAEGYSVSREKKESFPLTVTSAQKNPTAFYLCASSVVSGTYEQYFGPGTRLTVT.

This chain uses TRBV6-6 with TRBJ2-5; perhaps TRBD2 as D (6 bases). Germline V gene lookup returns CDR1 MNHNY and CDR2 SVGAGI (reference sequence). V was pared by 2 bases and J by 4 bases, with 14 bases between. This CDR3 region has 15 residues. CDR3 DNA: TGTGCCAGCAGTTACGGGACCCTGGGAGGAGAGACCCAGTACTTC. It is translated as CASSYGTLGGETQYF.

The chain combines TRBV4-1 with TRBJ1-2, with 12 bases lining up with TRBD1. Germline V gene sequence: CDR1 MGHRA, CDR2 YSYEKL. J lost 2 bases, V lost 3 bases, and 4 bases had no gene match. There are 16 residues in the CDR3. Here the CDR3 reads CASSQPGTGGNYGYTF. The CDR3, as DNA: TGCGCCAGCAGCCAGCCCGGGACAGGGGGCAACTATGGCTACACCTTC.

This clone has a count of ten or more. J is TRBJ1-5 and V is TRBV28, with D unclear. V was clipped by 6 bases and J by 4 bases, with 16 bases between them. CDR1 MDHEN and CDR2 SYDVKM come from the germline V gene. The CDR3 has 15 residues. The CDR3, as DNA: TGTGCCAGCAGCCCGGCGGCAGGCCCTAATCAGCCCCAGCATTTT. Translation gives CASSPAAGPNQPQHF.

This clone was seen a single time. This CDR3 is CASSLRREGPFF. The CDR3 DNA is TGTGCCAGCAGTTTGCGGCGGGAGGGTCCCTTCTTC. V usage is TRBV28 and J usage is TRBJ2-1; 9 bases align to TRBD2. Germline values: CDR1 MDHEN, CDR2 SYDVKM. This CDR3 spans 12 amino acids. V lost 3 bases to trimming and J lost 16 bases; unmatched junction nucleotides: 7.

The chain links TRBV19 to TRBJ2-1; D uncertain. Per the germline V gene, CDR1 is LNHDA and CDR2 is SQIVND (reference sequence). V was cut by 7 bases and J by 7 bases, with 20 bases left in between. The CDR3 contains 15 residues. The CDR3 DNA follows: TGTGCCAGTACCCTCGGTCACGCGTTCGGGAATGAGCAGTTCTTC. Its protein is CASTLGHAFGNEQFF. Filled out from reference TRBV19 and TRBJ2-1, the complete variable domain reads DGGITQSPKYLFRKEGQNVTLSCEQNLNHDAMYWYRQDPGQGLRLIYYSQIVNDFQKGDIAEGYSVSREKKESFPLTVTSAQKNPTAFYLCASTLGHAFGNEQFFGPGTRLTVL.

V gene TRBV13 combines with J gene TRBJ2-2, with D possibly TRBD1 on 6 matching bases. In germline, CDR1 is PRHDT, CDR2 FYEKMQ (reference sequence). This CDR3 has 16 residues. With 2 bases removed from V and 0 bases from J, the gap between germline ends came to 10 bases. The CDR3, as DNA: TGTGCCAGCAGCTTAAGGGGGAACGCGAACACCGGGGAGCTGTTTTTT. It codes for CASSLRGNANTGELFF.

The rearrangement links TRBV9 to TRBJ2-5, with 7 bases fitting TRBD1. Looked up from germline, CDR1 is SGDLS and CDR2 is YYNGEE. The V segment lost 3 bases and the J segment 5 bases; nucleotides outside the gene matches: 1. The CDR3 extends over 12 amino acids. The CDR3 DNA is TGTGCCAGCAGCGAGACAGGGGAGACCCAGTACTTC. Translating it yields CASSETGETQYF. Based on the CDR3 plus reference TRBV9 and TRBJ2-5, the full variable domain is DSGVTQTPKHLITATGQRVTLRCSPRSGDLSVYWYQQSLDQGLQFLIQYYNGEERAKGNILERFSAQQFPDLHSELNLSSLELGDSALYFCASSETGETQYFGPGTRLLVL.

The CDR3 protein is CASRKDREVEKLFF. CDR3 nucleotides: TGTGCCAGTAGAAAGGACAGGGAAGTTGAAAAACTGTTTTTT. The V and J genes are TRBV19 and TRBJ1-4; 8 bases line up with TRBD1. The germline V gene encodes CDR1 LNHDA and CDR2 SQIVND (reference sequence). The CDR3 has 14 amino acids. J lost 7 bases, V lost 6 bases, and 7 bases had no gene match.

The V and J genes are TRBV23-1 and TRBJ2-7; D possibly corresponds to TRBD1 (6 bases). TRBV23-1 is known as an ORF, though its function is uncertain. V was clipped by 4 bases and J by 3 bases, with 10 bases between them. The CDR3 is 13 amino acids. The CDR3 reads CASSPRTVYEQYF. The CDR3 coding sequence is TGCGCCAGCAGTCCTCGGACAGTCTACGAGCAGTACTTC.

The chain combines TRBV5-1 with TRBJ1-1, with 8 bases identical to TRBD1. Germline CDR1 and CDR2: SGHRS and YFSETQ. The CDR3 totals 13 residues. Trimming cost V 4 bases and J 8 bases; bases outside gene matches: 7. The CDR3 spells CASSEGQGLEAFF. DNA of the CDR3: TGCGCCAGCAGCGAAGGACAGGGTCTGGAAGCTTTCTTT.

The chain employs TRBV7-8 and TRBJ2-4; maybe TRBD2 (6 bases). Trimming removed 6 bases at V and 1 base at J, with 19 bases between. This CDR3 is 17 amino acids long. CDR1 SGHVS and CDR2 FQNEAQ come from the germline V gene. CDR3 bases: TGTGCCAGCAGTCCTCAGGGACTCCGGGCGGCCAAAAACATTCAGTACTTC. This codes for CASSPQGLRAAKNIQYF.